The entry below gives a single T cell receptor (beta chain) sequence along with its context. The data originate from a study of T cells after somatic rescue of genetic block. Germline CDR1 and CDR2: SGHDN and FVKESK. V dropped 1 base and J dropped 1 base, with 4 bases sitting between them. This CDR3 region has 13 residues. Some clones are missing from TCRdb's copy, which holds only in-frame ones; the method was immunoSEQ multiplex PCR. The sample carries tens of thousands of clones, roughly nine tenths recorded once. The chain has TRBV14 and TRBJ1-2; D is unresolved. Sequencing was performed on peripheral blood mononuclear cells (PBMCs). The receptor was isolated from a man aged 35 to 55. Here the CDR3 DNA reads TGTGCCAGCAGCCAAGCTAGTAACTATGGCTACACCTTC. Protein: CASSQASNYGYTF. The variable domain in full, with the rest retrieved from reference TRBV14 and TRBJ1-2, is EAGVTQFPSHSVIEKGQTVTLRCDPISGHDNLYWYRRVMGKEIKFLLHFVKESKQDESGMPNNRFLAERTGGTYSTLKVQPAELEDSGVYFCASSQASNYGYTFGSGTRLTVV.